The clone carrying this T cell receptor beta chain was recorded only once. The CDR3 covers 13 residues. The ends lost 9 bases at V and 7 bases at J; junction bases unmatched: 9. Germline assignment: CDR1 WSHSY and CDR2 SAAADI. Participants were aged roughly 18 to 100 years from 24 US areas. Participants' own reports of clinical history determined their cohort assignment. All recovered Cohort 3 donors got two negative PCRs, got clearance, or saw symptom resolution. The sample is drawn from a study of blood T cell repertoires in COVID-19. Study summary: T cells, B-cell-depleted T cells, or PBMCs supplied cDNA or gDNA.

Generated by immunoSEQ multiplex PCR, the TCRdb table keeps only in-frame clones and is missing some. This repertoire shows more than 250,000 clones, about 83% found once; its top ten account for 6% to 7%. The V and J genes are TRBV10-2 and TRBJ1-2, with 9 positions matching TRBD1. This sequence originates from a woman aged 40 to 50 who had recovered from COVID-19. Source material: PBMCs or T cells enriched from blood (not recorded which). CDR3 sequence reads: CASRQGVGGGYTF. Here the CDR3 DNA reads TGCGCCAGTCGACAGGGGGTTGGGGGTGGCTACACCTTC.